The 3 T cell receptor beta chains in this list originate from one sample, sequenced in a study of blood T cells in healthy people across ages. The second PCR ran roughly 6 to 11 cycles with a sample-barcoded 5' primer and J-beta primers. TCRdb re-analysed the 5' RACE reads in MiXCR, keeping a single row per CDR3 protein. In the table there are about 600,000 distinct CDR3 sequences, 40% to 55% of which are singletons. Sequencing input: blood. The receptor set was obtained from an older man in good health.

The chain has TRBV29-1 and TRBJ2-5; D is possibly TRBD2 (6 bases). This CDR3 comprises 13 residues. The germline gives CDR1 SQVTM, CDR2 ANQGSEA. V was pared by 7 bases and J by 5 bases, with 17 bases between. The CDR3 sequence: CSADPVGRETQYF. In DNA form, the CDR3 reads TGCAGCGCCGACCCAGTAGGGAGGGAGACCCAGTACTTC.

In DNA form, the CDR3 reads TGTGCCAGCAGACCTCTATACCGGGACCTTCCCAACAATGAGCAGTTCTTC. Protein sequence: CASRPLYRDLPNNEQFF. This chain connects TRBV27 to TRBJ2-1, with D perhaps assigned TRBD1 or TRBD2 (5 bases each). Germline V gene data show CDR1 as MNHEY and CDR2 as SMNVEV (reference sequence). V was shortened by 6 bases and J by 5 bases, with 23 bases between the two germline ends. The CDR3 is 17 residues long.

This sequence joins TRBV4-2 and TRBJ2-5, with 10 positions matching TRBD2. This CDR3 is 15 amino acids long. The V and J ends lost 1 base and 2 bases, in that order; junction bases with no gene match: 1. Germline CDR1 is LGHNA and CDR2 is YNFKEQ. CDR3 DNA: TGTGCCAGCAGCCAAGCTAGCGGGAGACAAGAGACCCAGTACTTC. This sequence encodes CASSQASGRQETQYF.